One and the same sample provided the 21 T cell receptor beta chains below, sequenced in a study of blood T cell repertoires in COVID-19. Sequencing was performed with immunoSEQ multiplex PCR; in TCRdb, only in-frame clones are kept and a portion is missing. The repertoire holds about 97,000 clones, approximately 84% seen once, with about 4% in the top ten. What was sequenced was peripheral blood. These receptors came from a man aged 55-75 years with acute or convalescent COVID-19.

The genes are TRBV28 and TRBJ2-7; 7 bases are a match to TRBD2. Germline V CDR1 and CDR2: MDHEN, SYDVKM. CDR3 length: 16 amino acids. V gave up 3 bases and J gave up 1 base; unmatched junction bases: 9. CDR3 coding DNA: TGTGCCAGCAGTTTTGTAACTAGCGTTATATCCTACGAGCAGTACTTC. Translating it yields CASSFVTSVISYEQYF.

This clone was counted only a few times. The V call is TRBV14, the J call TRBJ1-1; D remains unclear. Germline V gene sequence: CDR1 SGHDN, CDR2 FVKESK. V was trimmed by 0 bases and J by 3 bases, leaving 5 bases between them. The CDR3 contains 13 residues. CDR3 DNA sequence: TGTGCCAGCAGCCAAGATCTTTACACTGAAGCTTTCTTT. Encoded protein: CASSQDLYTEAFF.

V and J are TRBV7-9 and TRBJ1-4; D is ambiguous. Germline loops: CDR1 SEHNR, CDR2 FQNEAQ (reference sequence). V was clipped by 1 base and J by 1 base, with 16 bases between them. The CDR3 runs 18 residues. CDR3 protein: CASSLGETRAGTNEKLFF. CDR3 nucleotides: TGTGCCAGCAGCTTAGGAGAAACTAGGGCGGGAACTAATGAAAAACTGTTTTTT.

The chain employs TRBV18 and TRBJ2-7; 7 bases fit TRBD1. The ends lost 5 bases at V and 2 bases at J; junction bases unmatched: 12. The germline gives CDR1 KGHSH, CDR2 LQKENI. The CDR3 sequence is 16 residues long. The CDR3 is CASSSLPGQQAYEQYF. The CDR3 DNA sequence: TGTGCCAGCTCATCCCTACCGGGACAGCAAGCCTACGAGCAGTACTTC.

The chain has TRBV4-1 and TRBJ2-1; possible D gene TRBD1, 6 bases. Trimming removed 7 bases at V and 8 bases at J, with 21 bases between. This CDR3 spans 15 amino acids. Germline assignment: CDR1 MGHRA and CDR2 YSYEKL. The CDR3 coding sequence is TGCGCCAGCAAACAACAGGGCGAACGGTTCGATGAGCAGTTCTTC. It specifies CASKQQGERFDEQFF.

This clone came up a few times. The V gene is TRBV10-1, the J gene TRBJ1-5; D perhaps matches TRBD1 (6 bases). V shed 6 bases and J shed 2 bases, with 11 bases lying between them. The CDR3 totals 14 residues. From germline, CDR1 is WNHNN and CDR2 SYGVQD (reference sequence). The CDR3 loop is CASRNRARNQPQHF. CDR3 coding DNA: TGCGCCAGCAGAAACAGGGCTCGCAATCAGCCCCAGCATTTT.

V gene TRBV11-3 combines with J gene TRBJ1-1, with D possibly TRBD1 on 5 matching bases. The CDR3 sequence is 14 residues long. V was pared by 4 bases and J by 4 bases, with 13 bases between. Germline V gene data show CDR1 as SGHNT and CDR2 as YENEEA. CDR3 loop: CASSSVRGGTEAFF. DNA for the CDR3: TGTGCCAGCAGCTCCGTCCGGGGGGGCACTGAAGCTTTCTTT.

This rearrangement joins TRBV7-2 to TRBJ1-2; TRBD1 matches 9 bases. The ends lost 4 bases at V and 4 bases at J; junction bases unmatched: 10. The CDR3 sequence is 16 residues long. CDR1 and CDR2 (germline): SGHTA, FQGNSA. The CDR3 sequence: CASSSRATGGVYGYTF. The CDR3 nucleotides read TGTGCCAGCAGCTCGCGGGCGACAGGGGGTGTCTATGGCTACACCTTC.

This chain links TRBV10-2 with TRBJ1-2, with 11 bases that match TRBD1. V lost 6 bases and J lost 0; bases outside the gene matches: 6. CDR3 length equals 16 residues. CDR1 is WSHSY, CDR2 SAAADI, per germline. This chain's CDR3 is CASRPGQGATNYGYTF. The CDR3 DNA follows: TGCGCCAGCAGACCCGGACAGGGGGCAACTAACTATGGCTACACCTTC.

The genes are TRBV27 and TRBJ2-5; 7 bases agree with TRBD2. From germline, CDR1 is MNHEY and CDR2 SMNVEV (reference sequence). The CDR3 has 16 amino acids. The V gene end was trimmed by 2 bases and the J gene end by 0 bases; junction bases not matched to a gene: 6. CDR3 coding DNA: TGTGCCAGCAGTTTACGGGCTAGCGGACACCAAGAGACCCAGTACTTC. It encodes CASSLRASGHQETQYF.

V usage is TRBV28 and J usage is TRBJ2-2, with 8 nucleotides matching TRBD2. The CDR3 has 16 residues. Trimming cost V 2 bases and J 3 bases; bases outside gene matches: 5. CDR1 and CDR2 (germline): MDHEN, SYDVKM. This CDR3 reads CASSLGAGDYTGELFF. Written as DNA, the CDR3 is TGTGCCAGCAGTTTAGGAGCGGGGGACTACACCGGGGAGCTGTTTTTT.

V is TRBV7-3 and J is TRBJ2-2; TRBD2 agrees at 12 bases. Germline V gene lookup returns CDR1 SGHTA and CDR2 FQGTGA. The ends lost 2 bases at V and 5 bases at J; junction bases unmatched: 6. The CDR3 totals 17 residues. CDR3 nucleotide sequence: TGTGCCAGCAGCTTAGGGCTAGCGGGAGGGAGTACCGGGGAGCTGTTTTTT. Encoded protein: CASSLGLAGGSTGELFF.

This chain links TRBV6-5 with TRBJ1-1; 7 bases are shared with TRBD1. This CDR3 has 11 residues. With V trimmed by 6 bases and J by 7 bases, 2 bases remained unmatched. CDR1 is MNHEY, CDR2 SVGAGI, per germline. In DNA form, the CDR3 reads TGTGCCAGCAGGCAGGGGGGTGAAGCTTTCTTT. Translated: CASRQGGEAFF.

This sequence joins TRBV29-1 and TRBJ1-2; D may be TRBD1 (6 bases). The CDR3 contains 13 residues. With 4 bases removed from V and 8 bases from J, the gap between germline ends came to 17 bases. Germline-derived CDR1 and CDR2 are SQVTM and ANQGSEA. This CDR3 reads CSVAQGQLYGYTF. The CDR3 bases are TGCAGCGTTGCACAGGGCCAGCTTTACGGCTACACCTTC.

The chain recombines TRBV30 with TRBJ1-1; D gene unclear. This CDR3 has 13 residues. V was shortened by 4 bases and J by 4 bases, with 13 bases between the two germline ends. CDR1 is GTSNPN, CDR2 SVGIG, per germline (reference sequence). The CDR3 reads CAWNPEIITEAFF. In DNA form, the CDR3 reads TGTGCCTGGAACCCCGAGATTATCACTGAAGCTTTCTTT.

V usage is TRBV6-5 and J usage is TRBJ2-5, with D perhaps TRBD1 (5 bases). V dropped 4 bases and J dropped 4 bases, with 10 bases sitting between them. CDR1 and CDR2 (germline): MNHEY, SVGAGI. The CDR3 totals 13 residues. For the CDR3, the DNA is TGTGCCAGCAGTTCAGGGAACGTAGAGACCCAGTACTTC. Translation: CASSSGNVETQYF.

In this sample, this clone turned up once. The V gene is TRBV28, the J gene TRBJ2-7; D might be TRBD2 (5 bases). V was shortened by 3 bases and J by 1 base, with 16 bases between the two germline ends. Germline V gene sequence: CDR1 MDHEN, CDR2 SYDVKM. The CDR3 is 16 amino acids. The DNA for the CDR3 is TGTGCCAGCAGTTTTTTTTTGGACTCGATGTCCTACGAGCAGTACTTC. This gives the protein CASSFFLDSMSYEQYF.

V and J are TRBV5-1 and TRBJ1-1; D possibly corresponds to TRBD1 (5 bases). V lost 4 bases, J lost 6 bases, and 10 bases lay in between. Germline values: CDR1 SGHRS, CDR2 YFSETQ. The CDR3 extends over 12 amino acids. CDR3 region: CASSRGYAEAFF. CDR3 DNA sequence: TGCGCCAGCAGCAGGGGTTACGCTGAAGCTTTCTTT.

The genes are TRBV28 and TRBJ2-5, with 10 bases lining up with TRBD2. J lost 5 bases, V lost 5 bases, and 8 bases had no gene match. Per the germline V gene, CDR1 is MDHEN and CDR2 is SYDVKM. The CDR3 sequence is 15 residues long. The CDR3 here is CASSPLAGDGETQYF. The CDR3 DNA reads TGTGCCAGCAGTCCTCTAGCGGGAGACGGGGAGACCCAGTACTTC.

This clone was observed a few times. V and J are TRBV7-2 and TRBJ2-1; D unclear. In germline, CDR1 is SGHTA, CDR2 FQGNSA. Trimming removed 2 bases from V and 4 bases from J, with 12 bases in between. The CDR3 runs to 15 residues. The CDR3 nucleotides are TGTGCCAGCAGCTTACACGAGGCCCTATACAATGAGCAGTTCTTC. Its translation is CASSLHEALYNEQFF.

This clone was seen only once. The rearrangement joins TRBV11-2 to TRBJ2-7, with D uncertain. CDR3 length equals 12 residues. Germline V gives CDR1 SGHAT, CDR2 FQNNGV. V gave up 6 bases and J gave up 2 bases, with 8 bases separating them. CDR3 bases: TGTGCCAGCAGTCGAGGTCCCTACGAGCAGTACTTC. Protein product: CASSRGPYEQYF.